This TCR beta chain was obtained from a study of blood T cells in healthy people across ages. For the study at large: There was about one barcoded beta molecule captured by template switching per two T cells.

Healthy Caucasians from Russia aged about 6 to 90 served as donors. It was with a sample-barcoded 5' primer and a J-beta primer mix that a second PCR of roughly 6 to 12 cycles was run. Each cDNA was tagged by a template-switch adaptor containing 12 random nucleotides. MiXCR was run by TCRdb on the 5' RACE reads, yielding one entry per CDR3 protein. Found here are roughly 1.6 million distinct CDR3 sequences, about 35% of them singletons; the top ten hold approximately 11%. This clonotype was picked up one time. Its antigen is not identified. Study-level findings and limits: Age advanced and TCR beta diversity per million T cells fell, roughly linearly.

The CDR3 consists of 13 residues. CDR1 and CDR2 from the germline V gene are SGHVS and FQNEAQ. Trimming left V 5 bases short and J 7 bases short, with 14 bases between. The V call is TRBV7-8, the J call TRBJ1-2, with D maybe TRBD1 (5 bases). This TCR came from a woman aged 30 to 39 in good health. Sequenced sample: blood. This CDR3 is CASSVQGTLGYTF. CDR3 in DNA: TGTGCCAGCAGCGTGCAGGGAACTCTTGGCTACACCTTC.